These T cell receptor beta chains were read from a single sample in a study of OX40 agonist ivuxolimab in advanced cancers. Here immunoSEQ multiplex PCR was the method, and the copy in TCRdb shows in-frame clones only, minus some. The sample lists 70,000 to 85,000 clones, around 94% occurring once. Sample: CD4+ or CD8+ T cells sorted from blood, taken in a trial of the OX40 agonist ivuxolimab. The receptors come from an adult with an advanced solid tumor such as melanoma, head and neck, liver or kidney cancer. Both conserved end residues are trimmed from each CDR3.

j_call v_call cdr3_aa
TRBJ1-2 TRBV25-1 ASSDTGTGYGYT
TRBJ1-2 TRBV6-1 ASSESAGIYGYT
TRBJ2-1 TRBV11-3 ASRSRRVRLAPSSYNEQF
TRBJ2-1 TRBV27 ASSLGTSGRNEQF
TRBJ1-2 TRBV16 ASTLGEYGYT
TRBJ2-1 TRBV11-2 ASSLVGGRANEQF
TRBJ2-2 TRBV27 ASRKGQSYTGELF
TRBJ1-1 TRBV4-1 ASSQDRTGSIMNTEAF
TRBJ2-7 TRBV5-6 ASSLGLAGVTYEQY
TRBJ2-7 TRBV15 ATSQGHISGGEQY
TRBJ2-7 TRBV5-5 ASSQPAGEGVNEQY
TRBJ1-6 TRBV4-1 ASSQSGQGRNSPLH
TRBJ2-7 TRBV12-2 ASRLAGGGAGPIYEQY
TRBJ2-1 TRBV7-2 ASSPRTGTVYNEQF
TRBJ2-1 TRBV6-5 ASSYSVTSGRF
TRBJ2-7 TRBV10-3 AIRRTSGLYEQY
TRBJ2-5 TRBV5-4 ASSLGLDGETQY
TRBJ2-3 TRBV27 ASSLSRGLRIPEEDTQY
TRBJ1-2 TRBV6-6 ASSPGVHYGYT
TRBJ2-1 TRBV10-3 AIRRGLAENNEQF
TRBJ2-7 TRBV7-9 ASSPALQGPYEQY
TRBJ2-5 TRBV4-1 ASSQEGTPGNREETQY
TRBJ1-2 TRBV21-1 ASSNESGQGDSNYGYT
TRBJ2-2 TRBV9 ASSIGTSGRRPGELF
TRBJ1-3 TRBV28 ASRYRSSGNTIY
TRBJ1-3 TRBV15 ATSRGVQGASGNTIY
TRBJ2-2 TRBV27 ASSFAGPGQGTGELF
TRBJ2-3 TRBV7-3 ASSLTGLAVSTDTQY
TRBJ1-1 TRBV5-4 ASSLAGGRITEAF
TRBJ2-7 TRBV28 ASSLGSSYEQY
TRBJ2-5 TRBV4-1 ASSQDTRGRETQY
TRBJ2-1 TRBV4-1 ASKGLAGENGHEQF
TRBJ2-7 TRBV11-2 ASSFHLTGTSGSYEQY
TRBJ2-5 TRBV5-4 ASSLTGETQY
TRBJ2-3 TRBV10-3 AISERWESDTQY
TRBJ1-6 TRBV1 TSSQGRGDNSPLH
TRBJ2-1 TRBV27 ASSLISATEQF
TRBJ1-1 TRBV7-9 ASSLGQGNTEAF
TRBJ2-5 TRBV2 ASRAWRVQETQY
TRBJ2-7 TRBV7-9 ASSLSDPRDEQY
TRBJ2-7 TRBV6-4 ASSETVSSYEQY
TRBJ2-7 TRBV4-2 ASSQDLGNEQY
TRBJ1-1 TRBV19 ASRFSGTRGSEAF
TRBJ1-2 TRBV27 ASSLSASNYGYT
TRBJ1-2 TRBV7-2 ASSLALNTDKLNYGYT
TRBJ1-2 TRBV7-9 ASSPGTGYT
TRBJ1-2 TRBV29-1 SVESRADSNYGYT
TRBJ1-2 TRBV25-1 ASTREGEGYT